These T cell receptor beta chains were read from a single sample in a study of cytomegalovirus exposure and HLA in healthy donors. Sequencing used immunoSEQ multiplex PCR; TCRdb keeps in-frame clones, though not all of them. The repertoire has 160,000 or so clones, roughly 83% of them found once; the top ten carry roughly 10%. The sample taken for sequencing was PBMCs. The origin of the receptors is a man between 25 and 39 years old in good health and CMV-seropositive. Both conserved end residues are part of each CDR3. Fields, in order: V gene, J gene, CDR3 protein.

v_gene: TRBV7-9; j_gene: TRBJ1-5; CDR3aa: CASSAGSGQGNQPQHF
v_gene: TRBV11-1; j_gene: TRBJ1-6; CDR3aa: CASSLRQYNSPLHF
v_gene: TRBV27; j_gene: TRBJ2-3; CDR3aa: CASSSYRTRPTSTDTQYF
v_gene: TRBV6-1; j_gene: TRBJ1-1; CDR3aa: CASSEGLRQVFF
v_gene: TRBV5-1; j_gene: TRBJ2-1; CDR3aa: CASSLAGGREQFF
v_gene: TRBV5-1; j_gene: TRBJ1-4; CDR3aa: CASSLGTGREKLFF
v_gene: TRBV30; j_gene: TRBJ2-7; CDR3aa: CAWSGGARDYGSYEQYF
v_gene: TRBV30; j_gene: TRBJ2-3; CDR3aa: CAWSLGADTQYF
v_gene: TRBV6-6; j_gene: TRBJ2-5; CDR3aa: CASSYRGPVETQYF
v_gene: TRBV6-1; j_gene: TRBJ2-6; CDR3aa: CASSVASSGANVLTF
v_gene: TRBV11-2; j_gene: TRBJ2-5; CDR3aa: CASSLDGEPQETQYF
v_gene: TRBV9; j_gene: TRBJ2-5; CDR3aa: CASSAGGARQETQYF
v_gene: TRBV6-6; j_gene: TRBJ2-3; CDR3aa: CASTPLAGRGDTQYF
v_gene: TRBV29-1; j_gene: TRBJ2-5; CDR3aa: CSVAQETQYF
v_gene: TRBV6-6; j_gene: TRBJ2-7; CDR3aa: CASSPISRDEQYF
v_gene: TRBV28; j_gene: TRBJ2-2; CDR3aa: CASSLLRAGELFF
v_gene: TRBV7-2; j_gene: TRBJ2-3; CDR3aa: CASSFTGGSTDTQYF
v_gene: TRBV28; j_gene: TRBJ2-5; CDR3aa: CASSLLGQGARVPIETQYF
v_gene: TRBV5-6; j_gene: TRBJ2-5; CDR3aa: CASSQGLAQETQYF
v_gene: TRBV19; j_gene: TRBJ2-1; CDR3aa: CASSRGLAGVRSYNEQFF
v_gene: TRBV28; j_gene: TRBJ2-3; CDR3aa: CASTTTGISTDTQYF
v_gene: TRBV21-1; j_gene: TRBJ1-2; CDR3aa: CASSKPDRENYGYTF
v_gene: TRBV29-1; j_gene: TRBJ2-1; CDR3aa: CSADGSSLNLYNEQFF
v_gene: TRBV7-9; j_gene: TRBJ1-2; CDR3aa: CASSFGTPWYGYTF
v_gene: TRBV2; j_gene: TRBJ1-5; CDR3aa: CASSLTRGSNQPQHF
v_gene: TRBV7-3; j_gene: TRBJ2-2; CDR3aa: CASRTGLDTGELFF
v_gene: TRBV14; j_gene: TRBJ1-2; CDR3aa: CASSPRQGESYGYTF
v_gene: TRBV5-5; j_gene: TRBJ1-6; CDR3aa: CASSRGGWNSPLHF
v_gene: TRBV30; j_gene: TRBJ2-1; CDR3aa: CAWSVLGTGREQFF
v_gene: TRBV5-1; j_gene: TRBJ2-5; CDR3aa: CASSPRRGRVQETQYF
v_gene: TRBV7-2; j_gene: TRBJ2-7; CDR3aa: CASTELAGVIYEQYF
v_gene: TRBV6-1; j_gene: TRBJ1-5; CDR3aa: CASSERGRSNQPQHF
v_gene: TRBV5-1; j_gene: TRBJ1-2; CDR3aa: CASSYSATYGYTF
v_gene: TRBV7-2; j_gene: TRBJ1-2; CDR3aa: CASSLESGKYGYTF
v_gene: TRBV28; j_gene: TRBJ1-2; CDR3aa: CASSYRGNYGYTF
v_gene: TRBV7-9; j_gene: TRBJ1-2; CDR3aa: CASSYETIRGYTF
v_gene: TRBV21-1; j_gene: TRBJ1-3; CDR3aa: CASSRRTGTVSGNTIYF
v_gene: TRBV7-6; j_gene: TRBJ2-1; CDR3aa: CASSLIMDSRGNEQFF
v_gene: TRBV5-6; j_gene: TRBJ1-1; CDR3aa: CASSFLGLGRNTEAFF
v_gene: TRBV9; j_gene: TRBJ1-5; CDR3aa: CASSVGASNQPQHF
v_gene: TRBV6-4; j_gene: TRBJ1-1; CDR3aa: CASSLNPSEETEAFF
v_gene: TRBV4-1; j_gene: TRBJ2-7; CDR3aa: CASSQGAGNEQYF